These 27 T cell receptor beta chains were sequenced from one sample in a study of T cell responses to AZD1222 COVID-19 vaccine. The data were produced by immunoSEQ multiplex PCR, yet TCRdb's version contains in-frame clones alone and is incomplete. The sample lists around 110,000 clones, 85% to 95% occurring once. The sequences come from peripheral blood, collected 28 days after the second AZD1222 dose. These receptors all stem from an adult who received the AZD1222 COVID-19 vaccine.

The chain links TRBV10-3 to TRBJ2-3; 10 bases map to TRBD2. The CDR3 is made up of 16 amino acids. The germline V gene has CDR1 ENHRY and CDR2 SYGVKD. V trimming: 6 bases; J trimming: 5 bases; junction bases outside the gene matches: 11. CDR3 nucleotides: TGTGCCATCAGGGGAGCGGGAGGGCTAACTGGAGATACGCAGTATTTT. Encoded protein: CAIRGAGGLTGDTQYF.

This clone appeared once. This chain connects TRBV3-1 (or the pseudogene TRBV3-2) to TRBJ2-2, with unresolved D. This CDR3 is built from 15 residues. V was shortened by 4 bases and J by 0 bases, with 9 bases between the two germline ends. Germline lookup yields CDR1 LGHDT and CDR2 YNNKEL (reference sequence). The CDR3 reads CASSPWTPNTGELFF. The CDR3, as DNA: TGTGCCAGCAGCCCTTGGACCCCGAACACCGGGGAGCTGTTTTTT.

The V and J genes are TRBV10-1 and TRBJ2-3; TRBD2 aligns across 12 bases. The V and J ends lost 6 bases and 4 bases, in that order; junction bases with no gene match: 8. The CDR3 is 16 residues long. Germline CDR1 and CDR2: WNHNN and SYGVQD (reference sequence). The CDR3: CASSLGLAGSADTQYF. Here the CDR3 DNA reads TGCGCCAGCAGCTTAGGACTAGCGGGAAGTGCAGATACGCAGTATTTT.

The chain uses TRBV27 and TRBJ1-6, with D possibly being TRBD1 (5 bases). CDR3 length: 17 residues. Trimming took 6 bases from V and 6 from J, leaving 21 bases between them. Germline lookup yields CDR1 MNHEY and CDR2 SMNVEV (reference sequence). The CDR3 loop is CASRRGTFTGGNSPLHF. The DNA for the CDR3 is TGTGCCAGCAGGAGGGGTACTTTCACTGGGGGTAATTCACCCCTCCACTTT.

V gene TRBV3-1 (or the pseudogene TRBV3-2) combines with J gene TRBJ2-1; 11 bases fit TRBD1. With V trimmed by 4 bases and J by 11 bases, 10 bases remained unmatched. Germline V gives CDR1 LGHDT, CDR2 YNNKEL (reference sequence). The CDR3 contains 15 residues. Here the CDR3 DNA reads TGTGCCAGCAGCCCACCCGGGACAGGGGGGTGGAAGCAGTTCTTC. It yields the protein CASSPPGTGGWKQFF.

The CDR3, as DNA: TGCGCCAGCAGCCCGTCCCGGGACAGTTTCGAGACCCAGTACTTC. Its translation is CASSPSRDSFETQYF. J is TRBJ2-5 and V is TRBV5-1, with 7 bases aligning to TRBD1. This CDR3 comprises 15 residues. The J segment lost 5 bases and the V segment lost 4 bases, leaving 11 bases of the junction unmatched. In germline, CDR1 is SGHRS, CDR2 YFSETQ.

The genes are TRBV10-3 and TRBJ2-1, with TRBD2 matching 8 bases. The CDR3 has 15 residues. Looked up from germline, CDR1 is ENHRY and CDR2 is SYGVKD. J gave up 5 bases and V 7 bases, and 10 bases lay outside the gene matches. The CDR3 coding sequence is TGTGCCATCAAGTCTCCCGGGACTAGAAACAATGAGCAGTTCTTC. Translation: CAIKSPGTRNNEQFF.

The chain employs TRBV5-1 and TRBJ2-1; D call uncertain. From germline, CDR1 is SGHRS and CDR2 YFSETQ. V gave up 1 base and J gave up 0 bases, with 2 bases separating them. The CDR3 totals 13 residues. In DNA, the CDR3 is TGCGCCAGCAGCTTGCCCTCCTACAATGAGCAGTTCTTC. Encoded protein: CASSLPSYNEQFF. Variable domain in full (rest from reference TRBV5-1 and TRBJ2-1): KAGVTQTPRYLIKTRGQQVTLSCSPISGHRSVSWYQQTPGQGLQFLFEYFSETQRNKGNFPGRFSGRQFSNSRSEMNVSTLELGDSALYLCASSLPSYNEQFFGPGTRLTVL.

The V and J genes are TRBV14 and TRBJ2-5; D remains ambiguous. This CDR3 comprises 12 residues. V was pared by 0 bases and J by 13 bases, with 12 bases between. CDR1 and CDR2 from the germline V gene are SGHDN and FVKESK. This CDR3 is CASSQDWTVRYF. The CDR3 bases are TGTGCCAGCAGCCAAGATTGGACCGTTAGGTACTTC. The full variable domain, with the rest looked up from reference TRBV14 and TRBJ2-5, is EAGVTQFPSHSVIEKGQTVTLRCDPISGHDNLYWYRRVMGKEIKFLLHFVKESKQDESGMPNNRFLAERTGGTYSTLKVQPAELEDSGVYFCASSQDWTVRYFGPGTRLLVL.

This chain uses TRBV2 with TRBJ1-2, with 11 bases matching TRBD1. J gave up 7 bases and V 10 bases, and 5 bases lay outside the gene matches. Germline V gene lookup returns CDR1 SNHLY and CDR2 FYNNEI. This CDR3 has 12 residues. CDR3 loop: CANGQGASGYTF. The CDR3 DNA reads TGTGCCAACGGACAGGGGGCGAGTGGCTACACCTTC.

The chain links TRBV3-1 (or the pseudogene TRBV3-2) to TRBJ2-3, with D possibly TRBD2 on 6 matching bases. V was shortened by 0 bases and J by 9 bases, with 10 bases between the two germline ends. Germline V gene lookup returns CDR1 LGHDT and CDR2 YNNKEL (reference sequence). CDR3 length: 13 residues. CDR3 amino acids: CASSQEPGGTQYF. CDR3 coding DNA: TGTGCCAGCAGCCAAGAGCCCGGGGGAACGCAGTATTTT.

In regard to this clone: Other DNA sequences in this sample translate to the same CDR3. V is TRBV7-9 and J is TRBJ2-1; D assignment may be TRBD1 or TRBD2 (5 bases each). V lost 5 bases to trimming and J lost 2 bases, with 10 bases between them. The V gene's germline CDR1 is SEHNR and CDR2 FQNEAQ (reference sequence). This CDR3 contains 14 residues. The CDR3 spells CASSLSGPYNEQFF. CDR3 DNA sequence: TGTGCCAGCAGCCTATCGGGGCCCTACAATGAGCAGTTCTTC.

J is TRBJ1-2 and V is TRBV15, with no clear D. The CDR3 has 13 amino acids. The V end lost 5 bases, the J end lost 0 bases, and 7 bases lay between the germline ends. The germline V gene has CDR1 LNHNV and CDR2 YYDKDF (reference sequence). The CDR3 spells CATSRTSNYGYTF. The CDR3 bases are TGTGCCACCAGCCGGACCTCTAACTATGGCTACACCTTC.

This chain connects TRBV20-1 to TRBJ1-2; D ambiguous. The V end was cut by 3 bases, the J end by 8 bases, with 16 bases between. The CDR3 spans 13 residues. Germline loops: CDR1 DFQATT, CDR2 SNEGSKA (reference sequence). DNA of the CDR3: TGCAGTGCTAGTGAGGCTCCCGCGGGGGGCTACACCTTC. This encodes CSASEAPAGGYTF.

The genes are TRBV19 and TRBJ2-1; D gene uncertain. This CDR3 has 13 residues. Germline loops: CDR1 LNHDA, CDR2 SQIVND (reference sequence). V was clipped by 5 bases and J by 9 bases, with 14 bases between them. The CDR3 reads CASSGKRLSEQFF. The CDR3 DNA reads TGTGCCAGTAGTGGGAAAAGGTTGAGTGAGCAGTTCTTC.

This clone came up once. The genes are TRBV5-1 and TRBJ1-5; TRBD1 matches at 9 bases. J gave up 5 bases and V 4 bases, and 13 bases lay outside the gene matches. The CDR3 runs to 17 residues. Germline lookup yields CDR1 SGHRS and CDR2 YFSETQ. CDR3 sequence (DNA): TGCGCCAGCAGCCGGGGCACAGGGGGCTTTTTGGATCAGCCCCAGCATTTT. As protein: CASSRGTGGFLDQPQHF.

The chain recombines TRBV28 with TRBJ1-2; D ambiguous. CDR1 and CDR2 from the germline V gene are MDHEN and SYDVKM. Trimming cost V 2 bases and J 5 bases, with 9 bases left between them. This CDR3 has 13 residues. The CDR3 region has the DNA TGTGCCAGCAGTTTAATATCCAGATATGGCTACACCTTC. Translation gives CASSLISRYGYTF.

The chain joins TRBV10-3 to TRBJ1-1; 7 bases agree with TRBD1. The CDR3 length is 14 residues. The J segment lost 0 bases and the V segment lost 11 bases, leaving 9 bases of the junction unmatched. CDR1 and CDR2 (germline): ENHRY, SYGVKD. CDR3: CAATGQILNTEAFF. CDR3 nucleotide sequence: TGTGCCGCTACGGGACAGATCCTGAACACTGAAGCTTTCTTT.

V usage is TRBV29-1 and J usage is TRBJ1-2; 8 bases line up with TRBD1. This CDR3 region has 16 residues. V shed 6 bases and J 0 bases; nucleotides not matched to a gene: 12. Germline V gene data show CDR1 as SQVTM and CDR2 as ANQGSEA. The CDR3 spells CSVKGGQGASNYGYTF. CDR3 coding DNA: TGCAGCGTGAAAGGGGGCCAGGGGGCTTCTAACTATGGCTACACCTTC.

This chain connects TRBV7-2 to TRBJ2-1, with no clear D. V lost 1 base and J lost 6, with 10 bases in between. CDR3 length equals 14 residues. Germline V gene lookup returns CDR1 SGHTA and CDR2 FQGNSA. CDR3 in amino acids: CASSLDPQLNEQFF. CDR3 nucleotide sequence: TGTGCCAGCAGCTTAGACCCTCAACTCAATGAGCAGTTCTTC.

This chain uses TRBV6-6 with TRBJ2-3; tentatively, D is TRBD2 (6 bases). The CDR3 is 15 residues long. V shed 2 bases and J shed 2 bases, with 11 bases lying between them. The germline CDR1 and CDR2 sequences are MNHNY and SVGAGI (reference sequence). In nucleotides, the CDR3 is TGTGCCAGCAGTTACCAACGGGGGAACACAGATACGCAGTATTTT. Translating gives CASSYQRGNTDTQYF.

The V gene is TRBV28, the J gene TRBJ2-7; perhaps TRBD2 as D (6 bases). Per germline, CDR1 MDHEN and CDR2 SYDVKM. Deletions cut 0 bases from V and 4 bases from J, with 10 bases between. This CDR3 comprises 14 residues. This CDR3 is CASSLWEGRYEQYF. For the CDR3, the DNA is TGTGCCAGCAGTTTATGGGAGGGACGGTACGAGCAGTACTTC.

V usage is TRBV7-3 and J usage is TRBJ2-6; no clear D gene. Germline lookup yields CDR1 SGHTA and CDR2 FQGTGA. This CDR3 is 15 amino acids long. V lost 5 bases and J 1 base, leaving 9 bases between the germline ends. As DNA, the CDR3 is TGTGCCAGCAGCCAATCAGGTTCTGGGGCCAACGTCCTGACTTTC. Its protein is CASSQSGSGANVLTF.

This chain uses TRBV30 with TRBJ1-3; D is uncertain. Germline CDR1 is GTSNPN and CDR2 is SVGIG (reference sequence). Trimming pared 0 bases from V and 8 bases from J, leaving 8 bases between. This CDR3 is 12 amino acids long. The DNA of the CDR3 is TGTGCCTGGAGTGTACTGGGATACACCATATATTTT. Protein product: CAWSVLGYTIYF.

V and J are TRBV7-9 and TRBJ2-1; a weak D match, TRBD1 (8 bases). This CDR3 spans 16 amino acids. Trimming left V 5 bases short and J 4 bases short, with 18 bases between. Germline V gene sequence: CDR1 SEHNR, CDR2 FQNEAQ (reference sequence). The CDR3 DNA sequence: TGTGCCAGCAGCCCAGGGGGCGGGAGAGATTACAATGAGCAGTTCTTC. It is translated as CASSPGGGRDYNEQFF.

This sequence joins TRBV12-3 or TRBV12-4 and TRBJ2-7; D is unresolved. Trimming cost V 5 bases and J 4 bases, with 12 bases left between them. The CDR3 is made up of 13 amino acids. This CDR3 is CASSPGRFYEQYF. The CDR3 DNA is TGTGCCAGCAGTCCCGGACGGTTTTACGAGCAGTACTTC.

This rearrangement joins TRBV18 to TRBJ2-2; unclear D gene. The CDR3 length is 15 residues. Trimming shortened V by 0 bases and J by 2 bases, and 7 bases separated the two germline ends. CDR1 is KGHSH, CDR2 LQKENI, per germline. CDR3 sequence: CASSPPMTNTGELFF. In DNA form, the CDR3 reads TGTGCCAGCTCACCACCGATGACTAACACCGGGGAGCTGTTTTTT.